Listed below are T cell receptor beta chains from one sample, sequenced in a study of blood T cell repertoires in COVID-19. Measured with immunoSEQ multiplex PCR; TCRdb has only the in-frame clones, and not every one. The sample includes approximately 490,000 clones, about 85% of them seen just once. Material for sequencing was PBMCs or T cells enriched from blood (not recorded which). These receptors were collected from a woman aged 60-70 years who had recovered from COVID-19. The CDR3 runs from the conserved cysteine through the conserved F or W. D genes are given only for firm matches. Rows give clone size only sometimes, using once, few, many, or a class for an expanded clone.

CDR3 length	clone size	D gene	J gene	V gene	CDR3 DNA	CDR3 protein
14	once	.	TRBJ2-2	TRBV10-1	TGCGCCAGCAGTGCGGGGAGCAAAGCCGGGGAGCTGTTTTTT	CASSAGSKAGELFF
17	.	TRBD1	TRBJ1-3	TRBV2	TGTGCCAGCAGCTTAACCGGGACAGGGGGCGCTGGAAACACCATATATTTT	CASSLTGTGGAGNTIYF
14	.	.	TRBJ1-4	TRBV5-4	TGTGCCAGCAGCTTTCAGGGGAGCTATGAAAAACTGTTTTTT	CASSFQGSYEKLFF
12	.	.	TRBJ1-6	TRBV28	TGTGCCAGCAGTTTCGAGACAGGAACCCTCCACTTT	CASSFETGTLHF
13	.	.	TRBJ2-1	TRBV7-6	TGTGCCAGCAGCTCACAGGGATACAATGAGCAGTTCTTC	CASSSQGYNEQFF
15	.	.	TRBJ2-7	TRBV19	TGTGCCAGTAGTCCCGCACGCACTCTGGCCTACGAGCAGTACTTC	CASSPARTLAYEQYF
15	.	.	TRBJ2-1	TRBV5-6	TGTGCCAGCAGCTTGGACAGGGAAGAGAAGAATGAGCAGTTCTTC	CASSLDREEKNEQFF
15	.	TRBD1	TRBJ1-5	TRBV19	TGTGCCAGTAGTACCCCCGACAGGGGCTATCAGCCCCAGCATTTT	CASSTPDRGYQPQHF
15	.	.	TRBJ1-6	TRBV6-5	TGTGCCAGCAGTTACTACCTCGGGGGGAATTCACCCCTCCACTTT	CASSYYLGGNSPLHF
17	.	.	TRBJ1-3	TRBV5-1	TGCGCCAGCAGCTTGAGGGGGGGGATTTCCTCTGGAAACACCATATATTTT	CASSLRGGISSGNTIYF
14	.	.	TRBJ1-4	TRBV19	TGTGCCAGTAAGGCGGCCCCCGTTGAGGAAAAACTGTTTTTT	CASKAAPVEEKLFF
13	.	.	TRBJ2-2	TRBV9	TGTGCCAGCAGCCCACAGGGTGGCGGGGAGCTGTTTTTT	CASSPQGGGELFF
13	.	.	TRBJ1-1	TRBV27	TGTGCCAGCAGTAGGCCAGGGAACACTGAAGCTTTCTTT	CASSRPGNTEAFF
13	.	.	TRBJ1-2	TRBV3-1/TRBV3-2	TGTGCCAGCCGGCTACAGGGTGGATATGGCTACACCTTC	CASRLQGGYGYTF
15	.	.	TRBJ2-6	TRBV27	TGTGCCAGCCGTTACAGGGTTGCAGGGGCCAACGTCCTGACTTTC	CASRYRVAGANVLTF
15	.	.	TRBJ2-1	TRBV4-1	TGCGCCAGCAGCCAATGGGCAGGGGCTTACAATGAGCAGTTCTTC	CASSQWAGAYNEQFF
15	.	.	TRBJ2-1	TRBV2	TGTGCCAGCAGTGAATTGCGGCTTTCCTACAATGAGCAGTTCTTC	CASSELRLSYNEQFF
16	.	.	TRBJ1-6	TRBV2	TGTGCCAGCCAGGGCGATTCTTTCTCCTATAATTCACCCCTCCACTTT	CASQGDSFSYNSPLHF
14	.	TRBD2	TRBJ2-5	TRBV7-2	TGTGCCAGCAGCTTAGGCGGGGGGGCAAAGACCCAGTACTTC	CASSLGGGAKTQYF
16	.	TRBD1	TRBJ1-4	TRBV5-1	TGCGCCAGCAGCCCCGGGACAGGGGCAACTAATGAAAAACTGTTTTTT	CASSPGTGATNEKLFF
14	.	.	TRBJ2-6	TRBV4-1	TGCGCCAGCAGGTCCCTCTCTGGGGCCAACGTCCTGACTTTC	CASRSLSGANVLTF
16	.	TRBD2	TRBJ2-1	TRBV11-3	TGTGCCAGCAGCCCAGGGGCTAGCGGGGGGGCACATGAGCAGTTCTTC	CASSPGASGGAHEQFF
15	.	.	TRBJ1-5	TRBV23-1	TGCGCCAGCAGTCTACTTACGGGGTCCGGGCAGCCCCAGCATTTT	CASSLLTGSGQPQHF
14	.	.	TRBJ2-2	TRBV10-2	TGCGCCAGCAGTGTTAGAGGGAACGCCGGGGAGCTGTTTTTT	CASSVRGNAGELFF
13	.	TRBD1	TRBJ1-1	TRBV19	TGTGCCAGTACCAACAGGGGGAGGGCTGAAGCTTTCTTT	CASTNRGRAEAFF
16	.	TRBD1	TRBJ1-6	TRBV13	TGTGCCAGCAGCTTATTTCGGGACAGGGTGTCTTCACCCCTCCACTTT	CASSLFRDRVSSPLHF
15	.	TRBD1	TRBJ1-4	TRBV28	TGTGCCAGCAGTTTGGTCCAGGGGGCAAGTGAAAAACTGTTTTTT	CASSLVQGASEKLFF
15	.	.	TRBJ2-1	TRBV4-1	TGCGCCAGCAGCCAAGTCTGGCGGGCCTACAATGAGCAGTTCTTC	CASSQVWRAYNEQFF
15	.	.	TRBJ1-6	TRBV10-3	TGTGCCATCAGTGGGGGAGGAGGGAACAATTCACCCCTCCACTTT	CAISGGGGNNSPLHF
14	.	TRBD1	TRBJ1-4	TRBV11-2	TGTGCCAGCAGCTTTTCAGGGGGCAGGGAAAAACTGTTTTTT	CASSFSGGREKLFF
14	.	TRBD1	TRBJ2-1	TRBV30	TGTGCCTGGAGTCGAGGGGGCCCCTACAATGAGCAGTTCTTC	CAWSRGGPYNEQFF
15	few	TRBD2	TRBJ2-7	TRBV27	TGTGCCAGCAGTTTAGGGCGGGGGGGCCCGTACGAGCAGTACTTC	CASSLGRGGPYEQYF
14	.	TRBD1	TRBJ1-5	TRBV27	TGTGCCAGCAGCCCGGACAGGGGCAATCAGCCCCAGCATTTT	CASSPDRGNQPQHF
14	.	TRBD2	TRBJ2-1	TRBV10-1	TGCGCCAGCAGTGGGACTAGATCCCCCAATGAGCAGTTCTTC	CASSGTRSPNEQFF
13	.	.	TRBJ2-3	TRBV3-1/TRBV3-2	TGTGCCAGCAGCCAAACTAGCCTGGGTACGCAGTATTTT	CASSQTSLGTQYF